These 14 T cell receptor beta chains were sequenced from one sample in a study of shared clonotypes between healthy human individuals. As defined, naive CD8 cells were CD45RO-negative and positively selected for CCR7, with terminally differentiated effector memory CD45RA+ cells excluded. The assay was immunoSEQ multiplex PCR, and TCRdb's table has in-frame clones only and misses some. The sample has some 2 million clones, approximately 94% seen once. Sequencing was performed on naive CD8+ T cells sorted from blood. Source of these receptors: a man between 18 and 29 years old in good health.

This clone was observed a single time. The V gene is TRBV7-6, the J gene TRBJ1-2, with D uncertain. Trimming took 1 base from V and 5 from J, leaving 17 bases between them. The CDR3 totals 16 residues. Germline-derived CDR1 and CDR2 are SGHVS and FNYEAQ. The CDR3 DNA sequence: TGTGCCAGCAGCTTAGAAGCCCGGGCCCCGACTTATGGCTACACCTTC. The encoded protein is CASSLEARAPTYGYTF.

The rearrangement uses TRBV6-5 and TRBJ2-1; possible D gene TRBD1, 5 bases. Germline loops: CDR1 MNHEY, CDR2 SVGAGI. The V end lost 3 bases, the J end lost 10 bases, and 16 bases lay between the germline ends. This CDR3 is 14 amino acids long. DNA for the CDR3: TGTGCCAGCAGTTATGGGCTAGGGGATAACGAGCAGTTCTTC. It specifies CASSYGLGDNEQFF.

This clone was detected many times. The chain joins TRBV7-6 to TRBJ1-1, with a tentative D call TRBD1 (6 bases). The V gene lost 2 bases and the J gene lost 0 bases, with 16 bases spanning the gap. From germline, CDR1 is SGHVS and CDR2 FNYEAQ. The CDR3 runs 17 residues. For the CDR3, the DNA is TGTGCCAGCAGCTTACCCCAGACAGGACAAATGAACACTGAAGCTTTCTTT. Translated, it gives CASSLPQTGQMNTEAFF.

Concerning this clone: At one end, the junction sequence differs from germline, possibly due to a read error. This sample also contains other DNA sequences that code for the same CDR3. This rearrangement joins TRBV7-7 to TRBJ1-1; D unclear. The CDR3 extends over 13 amino acids. In germline, CDR1 is SSHAT, CDR2 FNYEAQ (reference sequence). The CDR3 spells CASSLALNTEAFF. The CDR3, as DNA: TGTGCTAGCAGCTTAGCGCTTAACACTGAAGCTTTCTTT.

In this sample, this clone turned up a few times. A read error is possible here, since a much larger clone lies one base away. V usage is TRBV5-5 and J usage is TRBJ2-7; no clear D gene. CDR1 SGHKS and CDR2 YYEKEE come from the germline V gene (reference sequence). V was trimmed by 3 bases and J by 0 bases, leaving 1 base between them. CDR3 length: 11 amino acids. CDR3 in DNA: TGTGCCAGCAGCTACTCCTACGAGCAGTACTTC. It codes for CASSYSYEQYF.

This chain links TRBV6-1 with TRBJ1-1; 9 bases agree with TRBD1. The CDR3 has 15 residues. Trimming removed 7 bases from V and 5 bases from J; junction bases left unmatched: 11. Germline CDR1 MNHNS, CDR2 SASEGT. CDR3 nucleotides: TGTGCCAGCACCCTCACAGGGGGCTTTAATACTGAAGCTTTCTTT. Its translation: CASTLTGGFNTEAFF.

V usage is TRBV4-3 and J usage is TRBJ2-3; 8 bases are a match to TRBD1. V shed 5 bases, J shed 1 base, and the junction held 8 bases outside the gene matches. Germline CDR1 is LGHNA and CDR2 is YSLEER. This CDR3 has 16 amino acids. DNA for the CDR3: TGCGCCAGCAGCACTGTTCAGGGGGCTGGCACAGATACGCAGTATTTT. Encoded protein: CASSTVQGAGTDTQYF.

The chain carries TRBV13 and TRBJ2-1; TRBD2 aligns across 9 bases. CDR3 length: 15 residues. V dropped 2 bases and J dropped 8; count of bases not matched to a gene: 7. The germline V gene encodes CDR1 PRHDT and CDR2 FYEKMQ (reference sequence). CDR3: CASSLRNSGGYEQFF. The CDR3 DNA sequence: TGTGCCAGCAGCTTACGTAATAGCGGGGGCTATGAGCAGTTCTTC.

The V gene is TRBV7-9, the J gene TRBJ1-1, with D maybe TRBD1 (5 bases). This CDR3 is 12 amino acids long. The V gene lost 6 bases and the J gene lost 6 bases, with 11 bases spanning the gap. In germline, CDR1 is SEHNR, CDR2 FQNEAQ (reference sequence). CDR3 bases: TGTGCCAGCAGTACAGGAATCCCTGAAGCTTTCTTT. Protein: CASSTGIPEAFF.

The count of this clone is one. The chain's CDR3 is CASSVEGLAREQYF. CDR3 DNA sequence: TGTGCCAGCAGCGTAGAGGGACTAGCAAGGGAGCAGTACTTC. The rearrangement joins TRBV9 to TRBJ2-7, with 9 bases identical to TRBD2. CDR1 is SGDLS and CDR2 is YYNGEE in the germline V gene. The CDR3 totals 14 residues. After removal of 0 bases from V and 7 bases from J, the junction contained 5 bases not matched to a gene.

A single count supports this clone. The chain combines TRBV6-4 with TRBJ2-3, with D unresolved. The CDR3 runs to 12 residues. Germline V lookup: CDR1 MRHNA, CDR2 SNTAGT. Between the trimmed V and J ends, which lost 0 bases and 6 bases, there was a span of 4 bases. In DNA form, the CDR3 reads TGTGCCAGCAGTGACTCACCGGATACGCAGTATTTT. It encodes CASSDSPDTQYF.

V usage is TRBV27 and J usage is TRBJ2-7; possible D gene TRBD2, 5 bases. The CDR3 has 17 amino acids. Germline loops: CDR1 MNHEY, CDR2 SMNVEV (reference sequence). V lost 5 bases and J 7 bases, leaving 27 bases between the germline ends. CDR3 loop: CASSPMSPSGRGLEQYF. In DNA form, the CDR3 reads TGTGCCAGCAGTCCGATGAGCCCCTCGGGCCGAGGGTTAGAGCAGTACTTC.

On this clone: Other DNA sequences from this sample encode an identical CDR3 as well. The V gene is TRBV11-2, the J gene TRBJ1-1; D gene unclear. The CDR3 has 13 residues. V lost 2 bases and J 5 bases, leaving 9 bases between the germline ends. CDR1 SGHAT and CDR2 FQNNGV come from the germline V gene. This CDR3 is CASSLIGGTEAFF. The CDR3 nucleotides are TGTGCCAGCAGCTTAATAGGAGGAACTGAAGCTTTCTTT. Looking up the rest from reference TRBV11-2 and TRBJ1-1 gives the full variable domain: EAGVAQSPRYKIIEKRQSVAFWCNPISGHATLYWYQQILGQGPKLLIQFQNNGVVDDSQLPKDRFSAERLKGVDSTLKIQPAKLEDSAVYLCASSLIGGTEAFFGQGTRLTVV.

The gene calls are TRBV30 and TRBJ1-1; a weak D match, TRBD1 (6 bases). The ends were cut back, 0 bases at V and 0 bases at J, with 11 bases in the middle. The CDR3 spans 15 residues. Per germline, CDR1 GTSNPN and CDR2 SVGIG (reference sequence). CDR3 DNA sequence: TGTGCCTGGAGTGTACTGGACAGCTTGAACACTGAAGCTTTCTTT. It encodes CAWSVLDSLNTEAFF.